A selection of T cell receptor beta chains follows, all from one sample in a study of spatial heterogeneity in lung cancer. MiXCR was run by TCRdb on the 5' RACE reads, yielding one entry per CDR3 protein. The repertoire has tens of thousands of distinct CDR3 sequences, about 13% of them found once; the top ten carry 55% to 65%. The material sequenced was PBMCs, taken at surgery. The receptors shown here come from a male donor with early-stage non-small cell lung cancer. CDR3s include the opening cysteine and the closing phenylalanine or tryptophan. Fields, in order: J gene, V gene, D gene, clone size, CDR3 DNA, CDR3 protein. A D gene is named only where the DNA matches it firmly. The size of a clone is reported for some rows only, either as once, few or many, or as a class for expanded clones.

j_call: TRBJ1-3
v_call: TRBV4-1
d_call: .
clone_size: many
cdr3_nt: TGCGCCAGCAGCCACCCCCTGGGTCGGGGGCAAAGAACTGGAAACACCATATATTTT
cdr3_aa: CASSHPLGRGQRTGNTIYF

j_call: TRBJ1-4
v_call: TRBV5-6
d_call: TRBD1
clone_size: .
cdr3_nt: TGTGCCAGCAGCTTCCCGGGACAGGAACCTGAAAAACTGTTTTTT
cdr3_aa: CASSFPGQEPEKLFF

j_call: TRBJ1-3
v_call: TRBV7-2
d_call: .
clone_size: few
cdr3_nt: TGTGCCAGCAGCCCCATAGCGGCAGGCTCTGGAAACACCATATATTTT
cdr3_aa: CASSPIAAGSGNTIYF

j_call: TRBJ1-1
v_call: TRBV3-1
d_call: TRBD1
clone_size: many
cdr3_nt: TGTGCCAGCAGCCAAGAAAGGGACAGGGGGCTTAACACTGAAGCTTTCTTT
cdr3_aa: CASSQERDRGLNTEAFF

j_call: TRBJ1-4
v_call: TRBV11-2
d_call: TRBD1
clone_size: .
cdr3_nt: TGTGCCAGCAGCCCTCGGACAGGGGGCTGGGAAAAACTGTTTTTT
cdr3_aa: CASSPRTGGWEKLFF

j_call: TRBJ2-3
v_call: TRBV12-3/TRBV12-4
d_call: .
clone_size: few
cdr3_nt: TGTGCCAGCAGTTTAGACGGTGGACGCACAGATACGCAGTATTTT
cdr3_aa: CASSLDGGRTDTQYF

j_call: TRBJ1-1
v_call: TRBV5-1
d_call: .
clone_size: many
cdr3_nt: TGCGCCAGCAGCTTGCAGGAGGGCACTGAAGCTTTCTTT
cdr3_aa: CASSLQEGTEAFF

j_call: TRBJ1-2
v_call: TRBV21-1
d_call: .
clone_size: many
cdr3_nt: TGTGCCAGCAGCAAATCACAGGGACTCTATGGCTACACCTTC
cdr3_aa: CASSKSQGLYGYTF

j_call: TRBJ1-5
v_call: TRBV24-1
d_call: .
clone_size: .
cdr3_nt: TGTGCCACCGGTGATCCTAGCCGCCCGAATCCGGGGCATCAGCCCCAGCATTTT
cdr3_aa: CATGDPSRPNPGHQPQHF

j_call: TRBJ1-1
v_call: TRBV16
d_call: TRBD1
clone_size: few
cdr3_nt: TGTGCCAGCAGCCTTGGACAGGGAGGTCCCACTGAAGCTTTCTTT
cdr3_aa: CASSLGQGGPTEAFF

j_call: TRBJ2-7
v_call: TRBV6-5
d_call: TRBD1
clone_size: .
cdr3_nt: TGTGCCAGCAGTTACCCCGGACAGGACGAGCAGTACTTC
cdr3_aa: CASSYPGQDEQYF

j_call: TRBJ1-6
v_call: TRBV5-1
d_call: TRBD1
clone_size: .
cdr3_nt: TGCGCCAGCAGCCCCGGACAGGGGAATTATAATTCACCCCTCCACTTT
cdr3_aa: CASSPGQGNYNSPLHF

j_call: TRBJ2-5
v_call: TRBV29-1
d_call: TRBD2
clone_size: .
cdr3_nt: TGCAGCGTAGCGGGAGGGGACCAAGAGACCCAGTACTTC
cdr3_aa: CSVAGGDQETQYF

j_call: TRBJ1-4
v_call: TRBV6-6
d_call: .
clone_size: many
cdr3_nt: TGTGCCAGCAGTTACTTGGGAGTCCGAGGAACTAATGAAAAACTGTTTTTT
cdr3_aa: CASSYLGVRGTNEKLFF

j_call: TRBJ2-3
v_call: TRBV9
d_call: TRBD2
clone_size: .
cdr3_nt: TGTGCCAGCAGCCTCCGGAGGACTAGCGGGGCTAGCACAGATACGCAGTATTTT
cdr3_aa: CASSLRRTSGASTDTQYF

j_call: TRBJ2-5
v_call: TRBV5-1
d_call: .
clone_size: many
cdr3_nt: TGCGCCAGCAGCGTTCAGGAGACCCAGTACTTC
cdr3_aa: CASSVQETQYF

j_call: TRBJ2-7
v_call: TRBV4-2
d_call: TRBD1
clone_size: .
cdr3_nt: TGTGCCAGCAGCCGCCAGGACAGGGGGCAATACGAGCAGTACTTC
cdr3_aa: CASSRQDRGQYEQYF

j_call: TRBJ1-5
v_call: TRBV20-1
d_call: .
clone_size: few
cdr3_nt: TGCAGTGCTCCAGGGATGGGCGATCAGCCCCAGCATTTT
cdr3_aa: CSAPGMGDQPQHF

j_call: TRBJ1-2
v_call: TRBV7-3
d_call: TRBD1
clone_size: few
cdr3_nt: TGTGCCAGCAGCGTCGGGACAGGGGCCGATGGCTACACCTTC
cdr3_aa: CASSVGTGADGYTF

j_call: TRBJ2-1
v_call: TRBV29-1
d_call: TRBD2
clone_size: many
cdr3_nt: TGCAGCGTTGGCAGGCTAGCGGGAGTCAATGAGCAGTTCTTC
cdr3_aa: CSVGRLAGVNEQFF